Listed here are 7 T cell receptor beta chains from one sample, sequenced in a study of CD8 T cells in ankylosing spondylitis. TCRdb re-derived calls from the 5' RACE reads in MiXCR, one entry per CDR3 protein. The profile shows a few hundred thousand distinct CDR3 sequences, over 15% of them singletons. The sequencing input was blood, either unsorted or a sorted T cell fraction (not recorded which). The receptors stem from a male donor with ankylosing spondylitis or in good health (not recorded which).

This clonotype has just one count. The chain has TRBV11-1 and TRBJ2-1, with D perhaps TRBD2 (5 bases). V gave up 0 bases and J gave up 11 bases, with 17 bases separating them. Germline-derived CDR1 and CDR2 are SGHAT and FQDESV (reference sequence). This CDR3 is built from 15 residues. The CDR3 DNA reads as TGTGCCAGCAGCTTAGCGGGTACCCGACTAATTCAGCAGTTCTTC. Amino acids: CASSLAGTRLIQQFF.

The chain couples TRBV24-1 to TRBJ2-3; no reliable D call. The CDR3 covers 13 residues. Trimming removed 1 base at V and 3 bases at J, with 4 bases between. The germline V gene has CDR1 KGHDR and CDR2 SFDVKD. This chain's CDR3 is CATSDFGTDTQYF. CDR3 in DNA: TGTGCCACCAGTGATTTCGGTACAGATACGCAGTATTTT.

Many counts were recorded for this clonotype. This chain joins TRBV27 and TRBJ2-7, with a tentative D call TRBD1 (6 bases). The germline V and J ends were trimmed by 3 bases and 7 bases, with 16 bases remaining between them. From germline, CDR1 is MNHEY and CDR2 SMNVEV (reference sequence). There are 14 residues in the CDR3. The CDR3 reads CASSLGASAREQYF. DNA of the CDR3: TGTGCCAGCAGTTTGGGGGCCTCAGCGCGGGAGCAGTACTTC.

This clonotype was counted between two and nine times. This rearrangement joins TRBV9 to TRBJ1-4, with 8 bases lining up with TRBD1. With V trimmed by 2 bases and J by 3 bases, 12 bases remained unmatched. This CDR3 contains 18 residues. Germline V gives CDR1 SGDLS, CDR2 YYNGEE. In DNA form, the CDR3 reads TGTGCCAGCAGCGTCGGGAGGTGGCAGGGGGCGCCTAATGAAAAACTGTTTTTT. Amino acids: CASSVGRWQGAPNEKLFF.

This clonotype was counted only a few times. This chain connects TRBV15 to TRBJ1-5; TRBD1 agrees at 8 bases. The V gene's germline CDR1 is LNHNV and CDR2 YYDKDF (reference sequence). With 0 bases clipped from V and 3 bases from J, the junction kept 7 bases outside the gene matches. This CDR3 has 17 residues. The CDR3 spells CATSRDWGTGANQPQHF. The CDR3 DNA reads as TGTGCCACCAGCAGAGATTGGGGGACAGGAGCCAATCAGCCCCAGCATTTT.

This clonotype was seen many times. The chain couples TRBV20-1 to TRBJ2-7, with 12 bases that match TRBD2. The CDR3 runs 16 residues. Trimming at V came to 5 bases and at J to 0 bases, leaving 8 bases not matched to a gene. In germline, CDR1 is DFQATT, CDR2 SNEGSKA (reference sequence). The CDR3 bases are TGCAGTGCTGAAGGTGGGACTAGCGGGTACTCCTACGAGCAGTACTTC. This encodes CSAEGGTSGYSYEQYF.

V is TRBV12-3 or TRBV12-4 and J is TRBJ2-7; perhaps TRBD2 as D (6 bases). The CDR3 length is 14 residues. V was shortened by 3 bases and J by 4 bases, with 13 bases between the two germline ends. This chain's CDR3 is CASSFSLASYEQYF. The CDR3 region has the DNA TGTGCCAGCAGTTTTTCCCTAGCGAGTTACGAGCAGTACTTC.